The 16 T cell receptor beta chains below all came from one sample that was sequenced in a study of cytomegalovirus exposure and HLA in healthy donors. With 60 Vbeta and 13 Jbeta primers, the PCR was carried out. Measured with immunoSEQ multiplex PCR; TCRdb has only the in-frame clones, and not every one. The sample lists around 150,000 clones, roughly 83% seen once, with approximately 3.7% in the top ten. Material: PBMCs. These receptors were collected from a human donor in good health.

DNA for the CDR3: TGTGCCAGCAGCCACCCACAGGGTATCGTTCGATCACCCCTCCACTTT. Translated, it gives CASSHPQGIVRSPLHF. This chain uses TRBV5-8 with TRBJ1-6; tentative D call: TRBD1 (6 bases). V was shortened by 4 bases and J by 10 bases, with 21 bases between the two germline ends. This CDR3 has 16 amino acids. Germline CDR1 is SGHTS and CDR2 is YDEGEE.

This chain's CDR3 is CASSLSANTGELFF. CDR3 in DNA: TGTGCCAGCAGCTTAAGCGCCAACACCGGGGAGCTGTTTTTT. The rearrangement joins TRBV11-3 to TRBJ2-2; D is ambiguous. The CDR3 length is 14 residues. V was clipped by 2 bases and J by 2 bases, with 6 bases between them. In germline, CDR1 is SGHNT, CDR2 YENEEA.

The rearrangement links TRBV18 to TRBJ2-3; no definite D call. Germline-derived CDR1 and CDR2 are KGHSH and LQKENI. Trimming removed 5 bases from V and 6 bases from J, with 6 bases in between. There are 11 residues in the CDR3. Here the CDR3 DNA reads TGTGCCAGCTCAGAGGTCGATACGCAGTATTTT. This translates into CASSEVDTQYF.

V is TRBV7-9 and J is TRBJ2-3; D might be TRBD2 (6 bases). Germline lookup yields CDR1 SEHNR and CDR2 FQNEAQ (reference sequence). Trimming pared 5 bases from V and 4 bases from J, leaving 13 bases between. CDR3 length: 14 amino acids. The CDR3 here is CASSRNGGADTQYF. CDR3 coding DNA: TGTGCCAGCAGCCGAAACGGAGGGGCAGATACGCAGTATTTT.

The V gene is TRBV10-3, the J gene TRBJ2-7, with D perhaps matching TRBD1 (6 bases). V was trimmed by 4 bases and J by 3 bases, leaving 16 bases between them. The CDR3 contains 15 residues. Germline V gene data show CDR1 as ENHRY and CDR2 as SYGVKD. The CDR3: CAISASGTHYYEQYF. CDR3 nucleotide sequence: TGTGCCATCAGTGCTTCCGGGACACACTACTACGAGCAGTACTTC.

CDR3 protein: CASSPRTSYNSPLHF. In DNA, the CDR3 is TGTGCCAGCAGCCCCCGGACAAGCTATAATTCACCCCTCCACTTT. This sequence joins TRBV11-2 and TRBJ1-6, with D perhaps matching TRBD1 (5 bases). V gave up 5 bases and J gave up 3 bases, with 11 bases separating them. Per the germline V gene, CDR1 is SGHAT and CDR2 is FQNNGV. CDR3 length equals 15 residues.

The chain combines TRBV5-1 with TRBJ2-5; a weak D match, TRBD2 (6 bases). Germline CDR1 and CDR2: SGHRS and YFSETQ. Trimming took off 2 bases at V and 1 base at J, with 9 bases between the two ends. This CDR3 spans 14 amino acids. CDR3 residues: CASSFLSGQETQYF. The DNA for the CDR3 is TGCGCCAGCAGCTTCCTTAGCGGCCAAGAGACCCAGTACTTC. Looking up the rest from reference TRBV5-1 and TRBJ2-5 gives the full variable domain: KAGVTQTPRYLIKTRGQQVTLSCSPISGHRSVSWYQQTPGQGLQFLFEYFSETQRNKGNFPGRFSGRQFSNSRSEMNVSTLELGDSALYLCASSFLSGQETQYFGPGTRLLVL.

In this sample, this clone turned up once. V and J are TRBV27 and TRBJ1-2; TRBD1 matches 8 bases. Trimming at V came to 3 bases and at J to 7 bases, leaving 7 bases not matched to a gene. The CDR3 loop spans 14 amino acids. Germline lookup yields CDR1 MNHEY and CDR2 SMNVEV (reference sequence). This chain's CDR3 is CASSFLGQGLGYTF. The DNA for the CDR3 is TGTGCCAGCAGTTTCCTAGGACAGGGACTTGGCTACACCTTC.

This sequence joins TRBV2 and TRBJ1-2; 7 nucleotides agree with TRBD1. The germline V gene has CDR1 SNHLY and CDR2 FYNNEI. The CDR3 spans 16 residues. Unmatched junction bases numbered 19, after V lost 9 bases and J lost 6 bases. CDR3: CARDTGERGVGNGYTF. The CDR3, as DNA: TGTGCCAGGGACACAGGGGAGCGCGGGGTTGGAAATGGCTACACCTTC.

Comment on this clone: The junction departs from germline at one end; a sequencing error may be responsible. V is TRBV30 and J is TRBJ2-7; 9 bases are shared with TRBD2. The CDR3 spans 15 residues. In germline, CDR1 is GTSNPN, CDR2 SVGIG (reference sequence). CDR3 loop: CALSVRIAGEGEQYF. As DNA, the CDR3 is TGTGCCTTGAGTGTACGCATAGCGGGGGAGGGCGAGCAGTACTTC.

The CDR3 sequence is CASSMGLAGPNEQFF. CDR3 sequence (DNA): TGTGCCAGTAGTATGGGTCTAGCGGGACCAAATGAGCAGTTCTTC. The gene calls are TRBV19 and TRBJ2-1; 9 positions agree with TRBD2. The CDR3 contains 15 residues. Germline trimming cut 3 bases from V and 7 bases from J; bases unmatched to any gene: 7. Per germline, CDR1 LNHDA and CDR2 SQIVND (reference sequence).

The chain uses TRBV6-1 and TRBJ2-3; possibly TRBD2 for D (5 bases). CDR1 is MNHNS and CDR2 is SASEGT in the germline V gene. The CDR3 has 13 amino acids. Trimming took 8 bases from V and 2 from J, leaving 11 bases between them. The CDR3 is CASREPNTDTQYF. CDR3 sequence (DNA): TGTGCCAGCCGGGAACCCAACACAGATACGCAGTATTTT.

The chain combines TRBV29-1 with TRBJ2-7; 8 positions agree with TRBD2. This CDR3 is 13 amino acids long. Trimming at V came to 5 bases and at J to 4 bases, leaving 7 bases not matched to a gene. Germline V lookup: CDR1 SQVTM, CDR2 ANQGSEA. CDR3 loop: CSVSRGRWYEQYF. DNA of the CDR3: TGCAGCGTTAGCCGCGGGAGGTGGTACGAGCAGTACTTC.

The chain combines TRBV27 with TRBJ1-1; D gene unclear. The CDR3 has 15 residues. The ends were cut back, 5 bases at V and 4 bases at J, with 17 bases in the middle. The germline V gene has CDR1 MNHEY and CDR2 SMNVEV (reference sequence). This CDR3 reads CASSPLLGKSTEAFF. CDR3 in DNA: TGTGCCAGCAGTCCGTTACTAGGGAAGTCCACTGAAGCTTTCTTT.

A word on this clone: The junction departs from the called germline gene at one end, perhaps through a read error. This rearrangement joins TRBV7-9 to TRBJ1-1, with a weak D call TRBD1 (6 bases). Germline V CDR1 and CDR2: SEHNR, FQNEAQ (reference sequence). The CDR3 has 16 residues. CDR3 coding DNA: TGTTCCAGCAGCTGGGGGGCGGGAGGCATGAACACTGAAGCTTTCTTT. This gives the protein CSSSWGAGGMNTEAFF.

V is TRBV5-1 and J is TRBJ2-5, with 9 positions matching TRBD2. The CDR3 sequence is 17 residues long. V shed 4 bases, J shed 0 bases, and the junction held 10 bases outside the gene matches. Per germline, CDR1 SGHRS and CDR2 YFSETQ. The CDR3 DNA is TGCGCCAGCAGCCGCCACCCCCAGCGGGGGGACCAAGAGACCCAGTACTTC. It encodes CASSRHPQRGDQETQYF.